This T cell receptor (beta chain) was identified in a study of molecular identifiers for immune sequencing clone quantification. The germline V gene encodes CDR1 LGHNT and CDR2 FRNRAP. V was clipped by 2 bases and J by 5 bases; unmatched bases: 2. CDR3 length equals 14 residues. Generation of bulk TCR libraries relied on previously described methods and listed TCR primers. TCRdb used MiXCR to reprocess the PCR reads, holding one entry per CDR3 protein. The sample has 250,000 to 400,000 distinct CDR3 sequences; around 21% are singletons. The source is a human donor in good health. Some libraries in this study had Jurkat cell RNA spiked in. The chain combines TRBV12-5 with TRBJ2-1; 8 nucleotides match TRBD1. The material sequenced was naive CD8+ T cells from blood, with Jurkat cell RNA spiked in. Sample subset: FACS-sorted CD8+CD4-CCR7+CD45RA+ naive T cells. CDR3 region: CASGLRGQDNEQFF. The CDR3 DNA is TGTGCTAGTGGTTTGAGGGGACAGGACAATGAGCAGTTCTTC.